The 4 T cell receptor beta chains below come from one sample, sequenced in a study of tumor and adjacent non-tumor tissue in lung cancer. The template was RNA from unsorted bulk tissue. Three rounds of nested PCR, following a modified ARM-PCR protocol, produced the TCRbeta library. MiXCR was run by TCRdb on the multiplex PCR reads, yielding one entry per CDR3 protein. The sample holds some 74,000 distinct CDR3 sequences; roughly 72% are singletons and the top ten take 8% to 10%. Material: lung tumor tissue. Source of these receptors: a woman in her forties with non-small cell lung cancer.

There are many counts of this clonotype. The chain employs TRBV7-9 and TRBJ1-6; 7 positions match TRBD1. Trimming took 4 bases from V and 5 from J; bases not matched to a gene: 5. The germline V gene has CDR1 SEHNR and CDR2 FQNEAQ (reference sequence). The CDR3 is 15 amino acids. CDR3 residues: CASSSRTGDNSPLHF. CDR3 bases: TGTGCCAGCAGCTCGAGGACAGGAGATAATTCACCCCTCCACTTT.

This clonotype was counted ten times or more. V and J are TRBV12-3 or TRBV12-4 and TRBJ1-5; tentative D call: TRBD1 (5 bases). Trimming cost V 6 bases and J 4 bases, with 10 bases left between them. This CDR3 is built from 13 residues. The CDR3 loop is CASRGVWNQPQHF. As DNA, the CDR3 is TGTGCCAGCAGGGGGGTATGGAATCAGCCCCAGCATTTT.

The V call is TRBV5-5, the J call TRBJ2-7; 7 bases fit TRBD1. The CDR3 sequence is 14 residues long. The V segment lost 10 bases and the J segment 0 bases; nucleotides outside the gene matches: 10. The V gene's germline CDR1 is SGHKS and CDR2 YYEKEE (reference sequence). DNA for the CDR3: TGTGCCGGCAACACCAGGACAGGCTCCTACGAGCAGTACTTC. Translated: CAGNTRTGSYEQYF.

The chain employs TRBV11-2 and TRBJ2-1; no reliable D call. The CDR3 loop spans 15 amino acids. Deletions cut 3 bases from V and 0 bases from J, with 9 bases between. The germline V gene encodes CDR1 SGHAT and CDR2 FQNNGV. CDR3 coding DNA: TGTGCCAGCAGCTTTGAATGGAGCTCCTACAATGAGCAGTTCTTC. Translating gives CASSFEWSSYNEQFF. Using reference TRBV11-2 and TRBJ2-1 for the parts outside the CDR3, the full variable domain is EAGVAQSPRYKIIEKRQSVAFWCNPISGHATLYWYQQILGQGPKLLIQFQNNGVVDDSQLPKDRFSAERLKGVDSTLKIQPAKLEDSAVYLCASSFEWSSYNEQFFGPGTRLTVL.